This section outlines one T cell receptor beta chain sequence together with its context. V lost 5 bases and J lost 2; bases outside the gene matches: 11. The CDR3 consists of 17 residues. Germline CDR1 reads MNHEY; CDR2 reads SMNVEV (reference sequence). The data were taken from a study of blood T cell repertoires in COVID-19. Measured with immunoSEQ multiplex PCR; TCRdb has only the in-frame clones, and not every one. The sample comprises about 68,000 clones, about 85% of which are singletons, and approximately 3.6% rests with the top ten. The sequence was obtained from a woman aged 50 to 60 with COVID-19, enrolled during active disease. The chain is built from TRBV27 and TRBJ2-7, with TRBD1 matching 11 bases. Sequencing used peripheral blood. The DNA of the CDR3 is TGTGCCAGCAGTACCGTGCAGGGACAGGGGGTCCCCTACGAGCAGTACTTC. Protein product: CASSTVQGQGVPYEQYF.